These 13 T cell receptor beta chains were sequenced from one sample in a study of cytomegalovirus exposure and HLA in healthy donors. The PCR was carried out with 60 Vbeta primers and 13 Jbeta primers. Generated by immunoSEQ multiplex PCR, the TCRdb table keeps only in-frame clones and is missing some. This table has 150,000 to 200,000 clones, over 70% appearing once. Sequencing was carried out using PBMCs. Receptors were obtained from a woman between 40 and 50 years old in good health and CMV-seropositive.

The chain carries TRBV28 and TRBJ1-5; a possible D gene is TRBD1 (5 bases). The CDR3 is 15 residues long. Germline V gives CDR1 MDHEN, CDR2 SYDVKM. Trimming pared 7 bases from V and 1 base from J, leaving 14 bases between. The CDR3 region is CASMGIRGSNQPQHF. The CDR3 coding sequence is TGTGCCAGCATGGGGATACGGGGGAGCAATCAGCCCCAGCATTTT. Using reference TRBV28 and TRBJ1-5 for the parts outside the CDR3, the full variable domain is DVKVTQSSRYLVKRTGEKVFLECVQDMDHENMFWYRQDPGLGLRLIYFSYDVKMKEKGDIPEGYSVSREKKERFSLILESASTNQTSMYLCASMGIRGSNQPQHFGDGTRLSIL.

The chain carries TRBV5-6 and TRBJ2-7, with D possibly being TRBD2 (5 bases). The germline V and J ends were trimmed by 4 bases and 3 bases, with 5 bases remaining between them. CDR1 is SGHDT, CDR2 YYEEEE, per germline. The CDR3 covers 11 residues. CDR3: CASSRGYEQYF. The CDR3 region has the DNA TGTGCCAGCAGCCGGGGCTACGAGCAGTACTTC.

For the CDR3, the DNA is TGTGCCAGCAGCCTCGACAGGGCTGGCTACACCTTC. Encoded protein: CASSLDRAGYTF. This chain connects TRBV7-2 to TRBJ1-2, with 7 bases matching TRBD1. The CDR3 extends over 12 amino acids. With V trimmed by 5 bases and J by 7 bases, 4 bases remained unmatched. Per the germline V gene, CDR1 is SGHTA and CDR2 is FQGNSA.

V usage is TRBV15 and J usage is TRBJ2-3; 9 bases are a match to TRBD1. The CDR3 is made up of 14 amino acids. After removal of 6 bases from V and 3 bases from J, the junction contained 4 bases not matched to a gene. Germline loops: CDR1 LNHNV, CDR2 YYDKDF (reference sequence). CDR3 in amino acids: CATRSGQGTDTQYF. CDR3 coding DNA: TGTGCCACCAGGTCGGGACAGGGTACAGATACGCAGTATTTT.

The chain couples TRBV11-3 to TRBJ2-1; no clear D. Trimming pared 1 base from V and 10 bases from J, leaving 8 bases between. Germline V gene lookup returns CDR1 SGHNT and CDR2 YENEEA. The CDR3 extends over 12 amino acids. The CDR3 is CASSLGSREQFF. In DNA form, the CDR3 reads TGTGCCAGCAGCTTAGGGTCACGGGAGCAGTTCTTC.

In DNA form, the CDR3 reads TGTGCCAGCAGCTTCATACTAGCGGGGGGTGGAGGCTCCCCGTATTTT. This sequence encodes CASSFILAGGGGSPYF. The chain is built from TRBV5-6 and TRBJ2-3; TRBD2 matches 12 bases. V lost 2 bases to trimming and J lost 14 bases; unmatched junction nucleotides: 15. The germline gives CDR1 SGHDT, CDR2 YYEEEE. The CDR3 has 16 residues. Together with reference TRBV5-6 and TRBJ2-3, the CDR3 gives the full variable domain: DAGVTQSPTHLIKTRGQQVTLRCSPKSGHDTVSWYQQALGQGPQFIFQYYEEEERQRGNFPDRFSGHQFPNYSSELNVNALLLGDSALYLCASSFILAGGGGSPYFGPGTRLTVL.

On this clone itself: Other DNA variants within this sample encode the same CDR3. The chain carries TRBV19 and TRBJ2-7; possibly TRBD2 for D (5 bases). The CDR3 spans 13 residues. Germline V gives CDR1 LNHDA, CDR2 SQIVND (reference sequence). V was pared by 6 bases and J by 2 bases, with 11 bases between. The CDR3 DNA is TGTGCCAGTAGAGACCGAGGGACCTACGAGCAGTACTTC. This translates into CASRDRGTYEQYF.

The chain joins TRBV30 to TRBJ1-6; D remains ambiguous. The CDR3 is 16 amino acids. V dropped 5 bases and J dropped 0 bases, with 14 bases sitting between them. Germline assignment: CDR1 GTSNPN and CDR2 SVGIG (reference sequence). CDR3 sequence reads: CAWSAGPSSYNSPLHF. The DNA of the CDR3 is TGTGCCTGGTCGGCAGGCCCAAGCTCCTATAATTCACCCCTCCACTTT.

This chain connects TRBV10-3 to TRBJ1-4; 8 nucleotides line up with TRBD1. V was clipped by 5 bases and J by 7 bases; unmatched bases: 6. CDR3 length equals 14 residues. Germline assignment: CDR1 ENHRY and CDR2 SYGVKD. The CDR3 reads CAISPRGRGEKLFF. CDR3 coding DNA: TGTGCCATCAGTCCCAGGGGGCGCGGTGAAAAACTGTTTTTT.

The V call is TRBV5-6, the J call TRBJ2-2, with 9 bases fitting TRBD1. The trim removed 3 bases at V and 7 bases at J, leaving 7 bases unmatched. The CDR3 totals 15 residues. The germline V gene encodes CDR1 SGHDT and CDR2 YYEEEE. The CDR3: CASSSETGGIGELFF. In DNA, the CDR3 is TGTGCCAGCAGCTCCGAGACAGGGGGGATCGGGGAGCTGTTTTTT.

The chain uses TRBV11-2 and TRBJ2-2; a weak D match, TRBD1 (5 bases). The CDR3 is 13 amino acids. V was cut by 5 bases and J by 6 bases, with 10 bases left in between. Germline CDR1 is SGHAT and CDR2 is FQNNGV. The CDR3 is CASSLQGPGELFF. CDR3 bases: TGTGCCAGCAGCCTCCAGGGTCCCGGGGAGCTGTTTTTT.

The chain has TRBV29-1 and TRBJ2-4; the D gene is possibly TRBD2 (6 bases). The V and J ends lost 3 bases and 11 bases respectively, with 11 bases between them. Germline-derived CDR1 and CDR2 are SQVTM and ANQGSEA. The CDR3 covers 11 residues. This CDR3 reads CSVEEGNLQYF. As DNA, the CDR3 is TGCAGCGTTGAGGAGGGTAACCTTCAGTACTTC.

The gene calls are TRBV7-9 and TRBJ2-6; maybe TRBD2 (6 bases). Germline values: CDR1 SEHNR, CDR2 FQNEAQ (reference sequence). Trimming shortened V by 5 bases and J by 2 bases, and 10 bases separated the two germline ends. The CDR3 is 15 amino acids. The CDR3 sequence is CASSDRGTGANVLTF. The CDR3 bases are TGTGCCAGCAGCGACCGGGGGACTGGGGCCAACGTCCTGACTTTC.